The 19 T cell receptor beta chains given below trace back to one sample, sequenced in a study of T-cell memory formation after mild COVID-19. TCRdb fed the 5' RACE reads into MiXCR, producing one record per CDR3 protein. The table records 280,000 or so distinct CDR3 sequences, about a sixth of them present only once. Sequencing used PBMCs or a T cell subset sorted from them (not recorded which). The origin of the receptors is a man aged 18-30 years who had mild COVID-19 (a few samples of this study predate the infection). Cell type and time point are not known.

There are a few counts of this clonotype. The rearrangement joins TRBV19 to TRBJ1-5, with D perhaps matching TRBD1 (5 bases). Trimming took 10 bases from V and 0 from J, leaving 19 bases between them. Germline CDR1 and CDR2: LNHDA and SQIVND (reference sequence). This CDR3 is built from 16 residues. The CDR3 nucleotides are TGTGCCACTGGGGCCAGGCCAGATACTAGCAATCAGCCCCAGCATTTT. Its protein is CATGARPDTSNQPQHF.

Within the sample, this clonotype is medium-sized. This may stem from a read error, because a much larger clone lies one nucleotide away. The V and J genes are TRBV27 and TRBJ2-7, with TRBD2 matching 7 bases. The CDR3 consists of 15 residues. Germline V CDR1 and CDR2: MNHEY, SMNVEV (reference sequence). V lost 6 bases to trimming and J lost 2 bases; unmatched junction nucleotides: 10. The CDR3 spells CASSHWGGTPYEQYF. CDR3 nucleotides: TGTGCCAGCAGCCACTGGGGGGGTACGCCCTACGAGCAGTACTTC.

This clonotype was picked up a small number of times. CDR3 in amino acids: CATTRPPNTEAFF. CDR3 sequence (DNA): TGTGCCACCACCCGACCTCCGAACACTGAAGCTTTCTTT. The chain uses TRBV15 and TRBJ1-1; no firm D call. Germline lookup yields CDR1 LNHNV and CDR2 YYDKDF (reference sequence). The CDR3 contains 13 residues. The ends were cut back, 7 bases at V and 1 base at J, with 10 bases in the middle.

This clonotype was counted only a few times. This chain joins TRBV6-5 and TRBJ2-7, with 7 bases fitting TRBD1. The CDR3 has 14 residues. Germline loops: CDR1 MNHEY, CDR2 SVGAGI. Trimming took 6 bases from V and 5 from J; bases not matched to a gene: 10. CDR3 DNA: TGTGCCAGCAGCCCCTTCGGGGACAGAGACGAGCAGTACTTC. Its translation: CASSPFGDRDEQYF.

This clonotype was found a few times. This chain links TRBV7-2 with TRBJ2-2, with D unresolved. Trimming took off 2 bases at V and 2 bases at J, with 9 bases between the two ends. From germline, CDR1 is SGHTA and CDR2 FQGNSA. This CDR3 region has 15 residues. CDR3 loop: CASSLRPVNTGELFF. The CDR3 nucleotides are TGTGCCAGCAGCTTAAGGCCAGTAAACACCGGGGAGCTGTTTTTT. Complete variable domain (other parts from reference TRBV7-2 and TRBJ2-2): GAGVSQSPSNKVTEKGKDVELRCDPISGHTALYWYRQSLGQGLEFLIYFQGNSAPDKSGLPSDRFSAERTGGSVSTLTIQRTQQEDSAVYLCASSLRPVNTGELFFGEGSRLTVL.

J is TRBJ2-3 and V is TRBV5-1; TRBD2 matches at 10 bases. CDR1 is SGHRS and CDR2 is YFSETQ in the germline V gene. Losses at the gene ends were 0 bases for V and 5 bases for J; bases not matched to a gene: 6. This CDR3 spans 16 amino acids. The CDR3 nucleotides are TGCGCCAGCAGCTTGGTCCTAGCGGGGGCGGGAGATACGCAGTATTTT. Translating gives CASSLVLAGAGDTQYF.

This chain uses TRBV5-1 with TRBJ2-7, with 8 bases matching TRBD2. Germline V gene data show CDR1 as SGHRS and CDR2 as YFSETQ. The V and J ends lost 4 bases and 2 bases, in that order; junction bases with no gene match: 11. This CDR3 has 16 amino acids. The DNA for the CDR3 is TGCGCCAGCAGCCCCGGACTAGCTTTGACCCCCTACGAGCAGTACGTC. As protein: CASSPGLALTPYEQYV.

V usage is TRBV2 and J usage is TRBJ2-6; D is unresolved. CDR1 is SNHLY and CDR2 is FYNNEI in the germline V gene. Trimming pared 6 bases from V and 0 bases from J, leaving 6 bases between. CDR3 length: 14 amino acids. This CDR3 reads CASRMVSGANVLTF. The CDR3 DNA sequence: TGTGCCAGCAGGATGGTCTCTGGGGCCAACGTCCTGACTTTC. Based on the CDR3 plus reference TRBV2 and TRBJ2-6, the full variable domain is EPEVTQTPSHQVTQMGQEVILRCVPISNHLYFYWYRQILGQKVEFLVSFYNNEISEKSEIFDDQFSVERPDGSNFTLKIRSTKLEDSAMYFCASRMVSGANVLTFGAGSRLTVL.

V usage is TRBV6-6 and J usage is TRBJ1-5; D not certain. CDR1 MNHNY and CDR2 SVGAGI come from the germline V gene (reference sequence). CDR3 size: 18 residues. The V and J ends lost 4 bases and 3 bases respectively, with 22 bases between them. The CDR3 DNA follows: TGTGCCAGCAGTTCCGAAGTGACTCTATGGTCCTCCAATCAGCCCCAGCATTTT. Its protein is CASSSEVTLWSSNQPQHF.

The chain carries TRBV7-2 and TRBJ2-3, with unresolved D. The CDR3 loop spans 14 amino acids. Germline assignment: CDR1 SGHTA and CDR2 FQGNSA. V was pared by 6 bases and J by 4 bases, with 14 bases between. CDR3 sequence reads: CASRMAPGADTQYF. CDR3 coding DNA: TGTGCCAGCAGGATGGCCCCCGGCGCAGATACGCAGTATTTT.

This clonotype turned up a few times. This rearrangement joins TRBV6-2 or TRBV6-3 to TRBJ2-2, with TRBD2 matching over 10 bases. The CDR3 has 15 amino acids. V was pared by 6 bases and J by 5 bases, with 6 bases of the junction left unmatched. From germline, CDR1 is MNHEY and CDR2 SVGEGT. The CDR3 bases are TGTGCCAGCAGGAGCGGGACTAGCGTTACCGGGGAGCTGTTTTTT. It codes for CASRSGTSVTGELFF.

This clonotype was seen only a few times. The chain couples TRBV28 to TRBJ2-7; no reliable D call. With 6 bases removed from V and 0 bases from J, the gap between germline ends came to 9 bases. Germline V CDR1 and CDR2: MDHEN, SYDVKM. The CDR3 extends over 13 amino acids. The CDR3: CASRRQSSYEQYV. In DNA, the CDR3 is TGTGCCAGCAGGCGACAAAGCTCCTACGAGCAGTACGTC.

The table lists this clonotype with many counts. The V gene is TRBV6-5, the J gene TRBJ2-5, with TRBD2 matching over 8 bases. V lost 2 bases, J lost 5 bases, and 7 bases stayed unmatched. There are 15 residues in the CDR3. Per germline, CDR1 MNHEY and CDR2 SVGAGI. The DNA of the CDR3 is TGTGCCAGCAGTTACCTCGGTAGCGGGGTGGAGACCCAGTACTTC. This sequence encodes CASSYLGSGVETQYF.

This clonotype has just a few counts. The V gene is TRBV5-1, the J gene TRBJ2-5; the D gene is possibly TRBD1 (6 bases). From germline, CDR1 is SGHRS and CDR2 YFSETQ. The V gene lost 4 bases and the J gene lost 4 bases, with 14 bases spanning the gap. The CDR3 has 14 amino acids. In DNA form, the CDR3 reads TGCGCCAGCAGCCCACAGGGCGTGGGAGAGACCCAGTACTTC. Protein sequence: CASSPQGVGETQYF.

This clonotype was observed a few times. V and J are TRBV12-3 or TRBV12-4 and TRBJ1-1; no definite D call. The V gene lost 0 bases and the J gene lost 11 bases, with 7 bases spanning the gap. The CDR3 runs to 11 residues. For the CDR3, the DNA is TGTGCCAGCAGTTTAGCCCGGAGGGCTTTCTTT. It translates to CASSLARRAFF.

The J gene is TRBJ2-1, the V gene TRBV12-3 or TRBV12-4; no reliable D call. The V and J ends lost 4 bases and 2 bases respectively, with 15 bases between them. The CDR3 sequence is 16 residues long. In DNA, the CDR3 is TGTGCCAGCAGTTCCCTGGGTGTAGCCACCTACAATGAGCAGTTCTTC. As protein: CASSSLGVATYNEQFF.

This clonotype was picked up a small number of times. The V call is TRBV4-1, the J call TRBJ2-7; D gene ambiguous. Germline-derived CDR1 and CDR2 are MGHRA and YSYEKL. CDR3 length: 14 residues. Trimming took 6 bases from V and 2 from J, leaving 14 bases between them. CDR3 in DNA: TGCGCCAGCAGTCAAAGACACTTAACCTACGAGCAGTACTTC. Protein: CASSQRHLTYEQYF.

This clonotype was recorded a few times. V usage is TRBV12-3 or TRBV12-4 and J usage is TRBJ1-2; D remains ambiguous. V shed 3 bases and J shed 8 bases, with 4 bases lying between them. CDR3 length: 10 residues. The CDR3 sequence: CASSFQGYTF. The CDR3 bases are TGTGCCAGCAGTTTTCAGGGCTACACCTTC.

The rearrangement joins TRBV12-3 or TRBV12-4 to TRBJ2-3, with D hard to call. V shed 5 bases and J shed 2 bases, with 8 bases lying between them. The length of the CDR3 is 13 residues. DNA for the CDR3: TGTGCCAGCAGTCGCATCGACACAGATACGCAGTATTTT. This gives the protein CASSRIDTDTQYF.